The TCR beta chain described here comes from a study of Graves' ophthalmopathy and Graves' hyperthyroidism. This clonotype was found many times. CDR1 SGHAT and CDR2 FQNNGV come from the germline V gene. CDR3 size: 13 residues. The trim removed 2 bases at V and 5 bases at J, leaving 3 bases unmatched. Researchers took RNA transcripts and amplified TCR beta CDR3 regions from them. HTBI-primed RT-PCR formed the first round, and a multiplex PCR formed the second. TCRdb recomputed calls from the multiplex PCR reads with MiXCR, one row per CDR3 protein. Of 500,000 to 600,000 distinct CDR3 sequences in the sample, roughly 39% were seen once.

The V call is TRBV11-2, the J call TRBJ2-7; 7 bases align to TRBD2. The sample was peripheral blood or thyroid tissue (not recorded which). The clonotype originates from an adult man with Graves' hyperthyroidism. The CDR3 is CASSLSGIHEQYF. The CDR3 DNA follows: TGTGCCAGCAGCTTAAGCGGGATCCACGAGCAGTACTTC. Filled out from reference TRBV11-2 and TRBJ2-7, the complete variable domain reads EAGVAQSPRYKIIEKRQSVAFWCNPISGHATLYWYQQILGQGPKLLIQFQNNGVVDDSQLPKDRFSAERLKGVDSTLKIQPAKLEDSAVYLCASSLSGIHEQYFGPGTRLTVT.